Sequencing of this TCR beta chain was carried out in a study of beta chain features in type 1 diabetes. Expressed TCRB transcripts were sequenced because the isolated RNA had all been reverse transcribed beforehand. Profiling relied on immunoSEQ multiplex PCR, and the TCRdb table lists in-frame clones only, not all of them. The data hold some 150,000 clones, with more than 9% observed a single time. The CDR3 is made up of 14 amino acids. The trim removed 2 bases at V and 8 bases at J, leaving 2 bases unmatched. Looked up from germline, CDR1 is SGHTA and CDR2 is FQGNSA. This clone was found a few times.

The sequencing input was naive CD4+ T cells from blood. The clonotype was recovered from a man aged 18 to 29 in good health. The chain joins TRBV7-2 to TRBJ2-1, with 11 bases aligning to TRBD2. CDR3 protein: CASSLLAGGDEQFF. DNA for the CDR3: TGTGCCAGCAGCTTACTAGCGGGGGGCGATGAGCAGTTCTTC. The full variable domain, with the rest looked up from reference TRBV7-2 and TRBJ2-1, is GAGVSQSPSNKVTEKGKDVELRCDPISGHTALYWYRQSLGQGLEFLIYFQGNSAPDKSGLPSDRFSAERTGGSVSTLTIQRTQQEDSAVYLCASSLLAGGDEQFFGPGTRLTVL.